The present T cell receptor beta chain was sequenced within a study of T-cell memory formation after mild COVID-19. A remark on this clonotype: Its antigen is as yet unknown.

TCRdb reanalysed the 5' RACE reads using MiXCR and keeps one entry per CDR3 protein. The data hold some 250,000 distinct CDR3 sequences, with roughly 18% observed a single time. Regarding the study as a whole: Chiefly within CM and EM were the contracting CD4+ clones; CD8+ ones were within EMRA. Some responding clones appeared in pre-infection memory, suggesting cross-reactive memory joined.

Trimming cost V 5 bases and J 1 base; bases outside gene matches: 2. Germline assignment: CDR1 SEHNR and CDR2 FQNEAQ (reference sequence). The CDR3 consists of 14 residues. The sample consisted of PBMCs or a T cell subset sorted from them (not recorded which). The chain uses TRBV7-9 and TRBJ1-1; 9 bases align to TRBD1. The TCR was taken from a young man who had mild COVID-19 (a few samples of this study predate the infection). Cell type and time point are not known. The CDR3 DNA is TGTGCCAGCAGCGCGGGACAGGGGAACACTGAAGCTTTCTTT. It specifies CASSAGQGNTEAFF.